Here is one T cell receptor (beta chain) with its context. This clone's antigen is unknown. Base qualities are not at hand, and no much larger clone is one base apart. The data were obtained in a study of cytomegalovirus exposure and HLA in healthy donors (dated by TCRdb to the late 2010s). Some background on the complete study: The 650 to 800 repertoires of the first cohort and the roughly 110 validation repertoires were produced on the same platform, according to a later analysis. The aim of the study was to test whether cataloging public T cell receptors could identify signatures of past pathogen exposure. A separate validation cohort of more than 100 different subjects was used in addition to the roughly 640-subject first cohort. To predict cytomegalovirus infection status, the study brought together high-throughput TCR immunosequencing, statistical association of individual TCRs with disease status, and machine learning. Summary of the overall study and its limitations: The classifier was reported to diagnose cytomegalovirus status with high specificity and sensitivity in both the original cohort and the validation cohort. The authors suggested that the approach could potentially be generalized to other disease states and immunological phenotypes. In vitro tests confirmed that a few of the cytomegalovirus-associated TCR beta chains recognize cytomegalovirus antigens. The study listed 170 or so TCR beta chains as associated with cytomegalovirus. Most TCR sequences were observed very rarely across donors, whereas some public TCRs were present in many individuals. A later analysis lacked HLA typing for the validation cohort, so it scored co-occurrence in that cohort across all 120 repertoires. A later analysis found that TCRs clustered in the first cohort also tended to co-occur in the approximately 120 validation repertoires, with 94% of cluster scores above 0.

The donors were included in the validation cohort of roughly 130 subjects, a group kept apart from the roughly 730-subject first cohort. The CDR3 sequence holds 16 residues, the cysteine and phenylalanine included. The sequence is cut down to CDR3 DNA, 48 bases in frame from base 1. Trimming takes 3 bases from V and 0 bases from J, and the germline ends sit 15 bases apart. Looking up the germline V gene (reference sequence) yields CDR1 SGHNT and CDR2 YYREEE. Library prep was done by the immunoSEQ multiplex PCR assay. In the authors' own workflow: To diagnose cytomegalovirus status from the catalog of TCR beta chain sequences, a statistical classification framework was built. The immuneACCESS repertoire file appears here via TCRdb, limited to in-frame rearrangements. These files lack a portion of the clones; in checked studies, under half of the deficit traces to unresolved V genes, and the cause of the others is not known. That table supplies the V and J calls and clone size; D and trimming were determined from the DNA. In this sample the table shows 95,000 to 150,000 clones, around 90% of which occur a single time. 2% to 2.5% of the sample is held by the ten biggest clonotypes.

Source material: PBMCs. The chain uses TRBV5-4 and TRBJ1-1; TRBD1 is a possible D gene, resting on 5 matching bases. The sequence was collected from a woman younger than 35 in good health and CMV-seronegative. The CDR3 has the sequence CASSSVKTDLNTEAFF. The sequenced DNA is TGTGCCAGCAGCTCGGTTAAGACAGATCTGAACACTGAAGCTTTCTTT.